Following are 21 T cell receptor beta chains from one sample sequenced in a study of T cells in Graves' hyperthyroidism and ophthalmopathy. TCR beta CDR3 regions were amplified from RNA. With the HTBI primer set, the TCR CDR3 went through a first round of RT-PCR. In TCRdb, the multiplex PCR reads were re-called with MiXCR into one record per CDR3 protein. The sample contains hundreds of thousands of distinct CDR3 sequences, approximately 15% of which appear only once. The sequenced sample consisted of blood. The receptors were gathered from a woman aged 30 to 39 with Graves' hyperthyroidism.

This clonotype has ten or more counts. The chain links TRBV24-1 to TRBJ2-5, with a weak D call TRBD1 (6 bases). Germline V lookup: CDR1 KGHDR, CDR2 SFDVKD. V gave up 7 bases and J gave up 6 bases, with 17 bases separating them. The CDR3 length is 14 residues. CDR3 sequence reads: CATSKQGSSKTQYF. In nucleotides, the CDR3 is TGTGCCACCAGCAAACAGGGAAGTTCTAAGACCCAGTACTTC.

At least ten counts were recorded for this clonotype. The CDR3 is CAISETAREQYF. DNA of the CDR3: TGTGCCATCAGTGAGACCGCACGAGAGCAGTACTTC. The rearrangement links TRBV10-3 to TRBJ2-7; no reliable D call. V was clipped by 2 bases and J by 7 bases, with 9 bases between them. This CDR3 region has 12 residues. Germline V gives CDR1 ENHRY, CDR2 SYGVKD.

The chain employs TRBV4-2 and TRBJ2-2, with D maybe TRBD2 (6 bases). The germline V gene encodes CDR1 LGHNA and CDR2 YNFKEQ. The CDR3 spans 17 residues. V was pared by 1 base and J by 4 bases, with 16 bases between. The CDR3 DNA follows: TGTGCCAGCAGCCAAGCCGCGGGGAGTTTGGGCACCGGGGAGCTGTTTTTT. This encodes CASSQAAGSLGTGELFF.

This clonotype was picked up a small number of times. The rearrangement joins TRBV11-3 to TRBJ2-4; 7 nucleotides agree with TRBD1. V lost 6 bases to trimming and J lost 5 bases; unmatched junction nucleotides: 4. CDR3 length: 13 residues. Germline V gene lookup returns CDR1 SGHNT and CDR2 YENEEA. Written as DNA, the CDR3 is TGTGCCAGCAGTACCGGGACAGAAAACATTCAGTACTTC. Encoded protein: CASSTGTENIQYF.

This clonotype was seen repeatedly, ten times or more. The V call is TRBV12-3 or TRBV12-4, the J call TRBJ2-3, with D possibly TRBD1 on 6 matching bases. The CDR3 extends over 14 amino acids. Trimming pared 3 bases from V and 4 bases from J, leaving 11 bases between. The CDR3 sequence: CASSFTGPADTQYF. The CDR3, as DNA: TGTGCCAGCAGTTTTACAGGGCCCGCAGATACGCAGTATTTT.

This clonotype occurred a few times. The CDR3 region is CASSQDQGSRTDTQYF. Here the CDR3 DNA reads TGTGCCAGCAGCCAAGACCAGGGAAGTCGGACAGATACGCAGTATTTT. The chain carries TRBV14 and TRBJ2-3; a weak D match, TRBD1 (5 bases). From germline, CDR1 is SGHDN and CDR2 FVKESK. Trimming stripped 0 bases from V and 3 bases from J, with 13 bases between. The CDR3 has 16 amino acids. Combining the CDR3 with reference TRBV14 and TRBJ2-3 gives the whole variable domain EAGVTQFPSHSVIEKGQTVTLRCDPISGHDNLYWYRRVMGKEIKFLLHFVKESKQDESGMPNNRFLAERTGGTYSTLKVQPAELEDSGVYFCASSQDQGSRTDTQYFGPGTRLTVL.

As for this clonotype: This may come from a read error, since a much larger clone is one base off. The chain joins TRBV12-3 or TRBV12-4 to TRBJ2-7; weak D call: TRBD1 (5 bases). The CDR3 is 14 amino acids. CDR3 residues: CACSIRGLGYEQYF. The CDR3 nucleotides are TGTGCCTGCAGTATTAGGGGTCTCGGGTACGAGCAGTACTTC.

The CDR3 sequence is CAWRNQARGYTF. The DNA of the CDR3 is TGTGCCTGGAGAAACCAGGCTAGGGGCTACACCTTC. The chain couples TRBV30 to TRBJ1-2; D ambiguous. Germline CDR1 GTSNPN, CDR2 SVGIG (reference sequence). The V end lost 3 bases, the J end lost 8 bases, and 13 bases lay between the germline ends. The CDR3 is made up of 12 amino acids.

This clonotype was recorded many times. V gene TRBV25-1 combines with J gene TRBJ1-1; weak D call: TRBD1 (6 bases). Germline CDR1 is MGHDK and CDR2 is SYGVNS. Trimming left V 7 bases short and J 0 bases short, with 12 bases between. This CDR3 region has 14 residues. The CDR3 here is CASMTGLMNTEAFF. For the CDR3, the DNA is TGTGCCAGCATGACAGGTCTCATGAACACTGAAGCTTTCTTT.

In its sample, this clonotype was seen many times. The chain recombines TRBV7-6 with TRBJ2-3, with 9 bases aligning to TRBD2. V was clipped by 5 bases and J by 2 bases; unmatched bases: 8. Germline lookup yields CDR1 SGHVS and CDR2 FNYEAQ. This CDR3 spans 16 amino acids. The chain's CDR3 is CASSPLAGRLTDTQYF. The DNA for the CDR3 is TGTGCCAGCAGCCCTCTAGCGGGAAGACTCACAGATACGCAGTATTTT.

This clonotype has ten or more counts. The chain uses TRBV20-1 and TRBJ2-4, with 9 bases aligning to TRBD1. Germline CDR1 and CDR2: DFQATT and SNEGSKA (reference sequence). The CDR3 is 12 residues long. V lost 6 bases, J lost 9 bases, and 6 bases stayed unmatched. CDR3 region: CSARDRATIQYF. The CDR3 DNA reads TGCAGTGCACGGGACAGGGCTACCATTCAGTACTTC.

The chain combines TRBV7-9 with TRBJ1-2; D gene unclear. Between the trimmed V and J ends, which lost 1 base and 8 bases, there was a span of 14 bases. Germline V gene sequence: CDR1 SEHNR, CDR2 FQNEAQ (reference sequence). The CDR3 loop spans 14 amino acids. CDR3 nucleotide sequence: TGTGCCAGCAGCTTAGTACCCCCCGGGCACGGCTACACCTTC. It encodes CASSLVPPGHGYTF.

Ten or more counts support this clonotype. This rearrangement joins TRBV6-1 to TRBJ2-7; 8 bases are shared with TRBD2. The V gene end was trimmed by 7 bases and the J gene end by 3 bases; junction bases not matched to a gene: 5. The germline V gene encodes CDR1 MNHNS and CDR2 SASEGT. The CDR3 has 13 amino acids. The chain's CDR3 is CASKDGGGYEQYF. The CDR3, as DNA: TGTGCCAGCAAGGACGGGGGGGGCTACGAGCAGTACTTC.

This clonotype was counted only a few times. The rearrangement joins TRBV3-1 to TRBJ2-1, with 10 bases lining up with TRBD2. From germline, CDR1 is LGHDT and CDR2 YNNKEL (reference sequence). V lost 4 bases to trimming and J lost 6 bases; unmatched junction nucleotides: 9. The length of the CDR3 is 16 residues. The CDR3 DNA follows: TGTGCCAGCAGCCCCGACAGGCTAGCGGGAGCCAATGAGCAGTTCTTC. This encodes CASSPDRLAGANEQFF.

This chain uses TRBV7-9 with TRBJ2-5, with unresolved D. Trimming stripped 3 bases from V and 3 bases from J, with 5 bases between. Germline V gene lookup returns CDR1 SEHNR and CDR2 FQNEAQ (reference sequence). The CDR3 runs to 12 residues. Here the CDR3 DNA reads TGTGCCAGCAGCTTCTTAAAAGAGACCCAGTACTTC. Protein product: CASSFLKETQYF.

This chain joins TRBV19 and TRBJ2-7; D ambiguous. V was trimmed by 6 bases and J by 1 base, leaving 16 bases between them. Germline-derived CDR1 and CDR2 are LNHDA and SQIVND (reference sequence). The CDR3 consists of 15 residues. CDR3 protein: CASSTIYGPSYEQYF. The CDR3, as DNA: TGTGCCAGTAGCACTATCTACGGACCTTCCTACGAGCAGTACTTC.

This clonotype showed up just a few times. The gene calls are TRBV20-1 and TRBJ1-6; D uncertain. The CDR3 is 16 amino acids. Germline CDR1 is DFQATT and CDR2 is SNEGSKA (reference sequence). V lost 6 bases, J lost 0 bases, and 15 bases lay in between. The CDR3 DNA sequence: TGCAGTGCCCGCCCGGTGGCCAGCTCCTATAATTCACCCCTCCACTTT. Encoded protein: CSARPVASSYNSPLHF.

This clonotype has ten or more counts. The chain joins TRBV7-2 to TRBJ1-1, with 7 nucleotides matching TRBD1. Germline CDR1 is SGHTA and CDR2 is FQGNSA. V was clipped by 5 bases and J by 4 bases; unmatched bases: 4. This CDR3 contains 13 residues. The CDR3 is CASSLRDSTEAFF. In DNA, the CDR3 is TGTGCCAGCAGCCTACGGGACAGCACTGAAGCTTTCTTT.

This clonotype has a handful of counts. This may arise from a read error, as a much more abundant clone is one base away. This sequence joins TRBV28 and TRBJ2-2; D call uncertain. In germline, CDR1 is MDHEN, CDR2 SYDVKM. This CDR3 is 16 amino acids long. Trimming pared 7 bases from V and 8 bases from J, leaving 23 bases between. The CDR3 loop reads CASKTPTRDMLGELFF. The CDR3 nucleotides are TGTGCCAGCAAAACCCCGACAAGGGATATGTTAGGGGAGCTGTTTTTT.

This clonotype was picked up a small number of times. This chain uses TRBV7-2 with TRBJ2-3; TRBD2 aligns across 10 bases. With 7 bases clipped from V and 7 bases from J, the junction kept 8 bases outside the gene matches. Germline values: CDR1 SGHTA, CDR2 FQGNSA. The CDR3 is made up of 14 amino acids. CDR3 in DNA: TGTGCCAGCAACCTAGCGGGAGATGGGAATACGCAGTATTTT. The encoded protein is CASNLAGDGNTQYF.

This sequence joins TRBV2 and TRBJ2-2; D may be TRBD1 or TRBD2 (6 bases each). The CDR3 sequence is 15 residues long. Per germline, CDR1 SNHLY and CDR2 FYNNEI. Trimming took off 6 bases at V and 4 bases at J, with 15 bases between the two ends. For the CDR3, the DNA is TGTGCCAGCAGACTAGGGGGACTGAGCACCGGGGAGCTGTTTTTT. Residues: CASRLGGLSTGELFF.